The next 22 T cell receptor beta chains were all read from a single sample in a study of blood T cell repertoires in COVID-19 (dated by TCRdb to 2020 to 2022). Receptors were amplified or captured by the immunoSEQ multiplex PCR assay. The immuneACCESS repertoire file appears here via TCRdb, limited to in-frame rearrangements. These files lack a portion of the clones; in checked studies, under half of the deficit traces to unresolved V genes, and the cause of the others is not known. This sample holds about 100,000 clones; roughly 92% were observed only once. 4.5% to 6% of the sample is in the top ten clones. The specimen sequenced was peripheral blood. These receptor sequences come from a man aged 70-80 years with acute or convalescent COVID-19.

The chain links TRBV19 to TRBJ1-2; TRBD1 aligns across 8 bases. Germline lookup yields CDR1 LNHDA and CDR2 SQIVND (reference sequence). CDR3 size: 14 residues. Losses at the gene ends were 5 bases for V and 3 bases for J; bases not matched to a gene: 5. The CDR3 spells CASSQPGGHYGYTF. CDR3 coding DNA: TGTGCCAGTAGTCAACCAGGGGGCCACTATGGCTACACCTTC.

This chain uses TRBV18 with TRBJ1-1; D unresolved. With 6 bases removed from V and 2 bases from J, the gap between germline ends came to 16 bases. Germline assignment: CDR1 KGHSH and CDR2 LQKENI. The CDR3 totals 15 residues. The CDR3 sequence: CASSPPRPRNTEAFF. The CDR3 nucleotides are TGTGCCAGCTCTCCCCCCAGGCCCAGAAACACTGAAGCTTTCTTT.

The CDR3 DNA reads TGTGCCAGCAGTTACTACTTAGGGGATTTGGCTGAAGCTTTCTTT. It is translated as CASSYYLGDLAEAFF. J is TRBJ1-1 and V is TRBV6-5; possibly TRBD1 for D (5 bases). Germline CDR1 reads MNHEY; CDR2 reads SVGAGI. The V end was cut by 1 base, the J end by 6 bases, with 15 bases between. The CDR3 runs to 15 residues.

This clone was seen only a few times. The V call is TRBV27, the J call TRBJ2-1; the match to TRBD2 covers 7 bases. Germline loops: CDR1 MNHEY, CDR2 SMNVEV (reference sequence). J was trimmed by 12 bases and V by 4 bases; bases with no gene match: 3. The CDR3 is 11 residues long. Written as DNA, the CDR3 is TGTGCCAGCAGTTCCGGGGAGGGGCAGTTCTTC. Translating it yields CASSSGEGQFF.

The rearrangement links TRBV13 to TRBJ1-6, with D tentatively TRBD1 (6 bases). The CDR3 contains 14 residues. The germline CDR1 and CDR2 sequences are PRHDT and FYEKMQ (reference sequence). Trimming removed 2 bases at V and 15 bases at J, with 17 bases between. CDR3 loop: CASSLSSPGHDLHF. CDR3 nucleotides: TGTGCCAGCAGCTTAAGTTCCCCGGGACACGACCTCCACTTT.

This rearrangement joins TRBV2 to TRBJ2-7; TRBD1 aligns across 9 bases. The CDR3 extends over 13 amino acids. V shed 5 bases and J 6 bases; nucleotides not matched to a gene: 5. Per germline, CDR1 SNHLY and CDR2 FYNNEI. The CDR3 region has the DNA TGTGCCAGCAGTAACAGGGGGCCCTCCGAGCAGTACTTC. It is translated as CASSNRGPSEQYF.

The chain uses TRBV7-2 and TRBJ1-5; 10 bases fit TRBD1. CDR1 is SGHTA, CDR2 FQGNSA, per germline. The trim removed 5 bases at V and 7 bases at J, leaving 8 bases unmatched. The CDR3 contains 15 residues. CDR3 in DNA: TGTGCCAGCAGCCTTCGACAGGGGGCAGGGCAGCCCCAGCATTTT. This encodes CASSLRQGAGQPQHF.

This chain uses TRBV6-5 with TRBJ1-6; perhaps TRBD1 as D (5 bases). Per the germline V gene, CDR1 is MNHEY and CDR2 is SVGAGI. The CDR3 spans 12 residues. Trimming removed 6 bases at V and 10 bases at J, with 10 bases between. DNA of the CDR3: TGTGCCAGCAGGTCCGGGGGATCACCCCTCCACTTT. Protein: CASRSGGSPLHF.

This clone came up once. This chain links TRBV11-2 with TRBJ2-7, with 7 bases that match TRBD2. The length of the CDR3 is 15 residues. Per the germline V gene, CDR1 is SGHAT and CDR2 is FQNNGV. The V segment lost 5 bases and the J segment 4 bases; nucleotides outside the gene matches: 11. The CDR3 nucleotides read TGTGCCAGCAGCCGAGCGGGATATGGGGTATACGAGCAGTACTTC. This encodes CASSRAGYGVYEQYF.

V usage is TRBV27 and J usage is TRBJ1-1; tentatively, D is TRBD1 (6 bases). Trimming cost V 6 bases and J 0 bases, with 17 bases left between them. The V gene's germline CDR1 is MNHEY and CDR2 SMNVEV (reference sequence). The CDR3 length is 16 residues. The CDR3 reads CASRLDGTHMNTEAFF. CDR3 DNA sequence: TGTGCCAGCAGACTGGACGGGACACACATGAACACTGAAGCTTTCTTT.

The chain couples TRBV7-6 to TRBJ2-1; D perhaps matches TRBD2 (6 bases). CDR3 length equals 17 residues. Germline V gene lookup returns CDR1 SGHVS and CDR2 FNYEAQ. Trimming pared 3 bases from V and 0 bases from J, leaving 15 bases between. Written as DNA, the CDR3 is TGTGCCAGCAGCTTGGCGGGGCAAATAAGCTCCTACAATGAGCAGTTCTTC. It yields the protein CASSLAGQISSYNEQFF.

This sequence joins TRBV6-2 or TRBV6-3 and TRBJ1-6; 7 positions match TRBD1. The germline CDR1 and CDR2 sequences are MNHEY and SVGEGT. V trimming: 0 bases; J trimming: 2 bases; junction bases outside the gene matches: 7. CDR3 length equals 18 residues. The CDR3 protein is CASSYSKQGTPYNSPLHF. For the CDR3, the DNA is TGTGCCAGCAGTTACTCGAAACAGGGGACCCCCTATAATTCACCCCTCCACTTT.

The chain is built from TRBV27 and TRBJ1-1; 10 nucleotides line up with TRBD1. This CDR3 has 14 residues. Germline assignment: CDR1 MNHEY and CDR2 SMNVEV (reference sequence). V shed 8 bases, J shed 7 bases, and the junction held 10 bases outside the gene matches. CDR3 DNA sequence: TGTGCCAGCCGCAGACAGGGGGCGTCCGATGAAGCTTTCTTT. Protein: CASRRQGASDEAFF.

V is TRBV5-1 and J is TRBJ1-2; 8 positions match TRBD1. V was pared by 2 bases and J by 10 bases, with 4 bases of the junction left unmatched. The CDR3 contains 12 residues. From germline, CDR1 is SGHRS and CDR2 YFSETQ. Here the CDR3 reads CASSFGQGPYTF. The CDR3 coding sequence is TGCGCCAGCAGCTTTGGACAGGGTCCCTACACCTTC.

The chain uses TRBV18 and TRBJ2-1; 9 bases map to TRBD2. Germline assignment: CDR1 KGHSH and CDR2 LQKENI. The V gene end was trimmed by 3 bases and the J gene end by 6 bases; junction bases not matched to a gene: 12. CDR3 size: 17 residues. The CDR3 DNA reads as TGTGCCAGCTCACCCCTCACTCCTAGCGGGATATCCAATGAGCAGTTCTTC. Its translation: CASSPLTPSGISNEQFF.

This clone occurred a few times. The chain links TRBV6-6 to TRBJ2-7, with TRBD2 identical over 14 bases. CDR3 size: 14 residues. Germline V CDR1 and CDR2: MNHNY, SVGAGI (reference sequence). V lost 6 bases, J lost 3 bases, and 1 base stayed unmatched. DNA of the CDR3: TGTGCCAGCAGGGGGACTAGCGGGAGCTACGAGCAGTACTTC. It translates to CASRGTSGSYEQYF.

The chain couples TRBV6-1 to TRBJ1-1; D uncertain. Looked up from germline, CDR1 is MNHNS and CDR2 is SASEGT. V lost 0 bases, J lost 3 bases, and 5 bases lay in between. This CDR3 comprises 13 residues. The DNA for the CDR3 is TGTGCCAGCAGTGAAGCGAGGTACACTGAAGCTTTCTTT. Protein product: CASSEARYTEAFF.

This clone was recorded only once. The V call is TRBV27, the J call TRBJ1-2; 7 nucleotides agree with TRBD1. The CDR3 runs 13 residues. Germline-derived CDR1 and CDR2 are MNHEY and SMNVEV (reference sequence). The V and J ends lost 6 bases and 7 bases, in that order; junction bases with no gene match: 8. The CDR3 region has the DNA TGTGCCAGCAGCGCCCTGACAGGGAGTGGCTACACCTTC. Translation: CASSALTGSGYTF.

The chain employs TRBV11-2 and TRBJ2-7, with D uncertain. The ends were cut back, 1 base at V and 6 bases at J, with 16 bases in the middle. CDR3 size: 15 residues. Germline CDR1 and CDR2: SGHAT and FQNNGV. The CDR3 region is CASSLVILNFGEQYF. CDR3 nucleotides: TGTGCCAGCAGCTTAGTCATTCTAAATTTTGGCGAGCAGTACTTC.

V is TRBV6-2 or TRBV6-3 and J is TRBJ1-5, with 8 nucleotides matching TRBD1. Trimming took 2 bases from V and 11 from J; bases not matched to a gene: 5. The CDR3 spans 13 residues. Germline CDR1 MNHEY, CDR2 SVGEGT. DNA of the CDR3: TGTGCCAGCAGTTACCCAGGGGGCGAGGCCCAGCATTTT. It specifies CASSYPGGEAQHF.

The genes are TRBV13 and TRBJ2-7; 10 bases align to TRBD1. Germline loops: CDR1 PRHDT, CDR2 FYEKMQ (reference sequence). Germline trimming cut 5 bases from V and 5 bases from J; bases unmatched to any gene: 12. The CDR3 runs to 16 residues. The CDR3 DNA reads as TGTGCCAGCAGCCACCCGGGACAGGGGATTTGGAACGAGCAGTACTTC. Its protein product is CASSHPGQGIWNEQYF.

By share of the sample, this clone is medium-sized (0.01 to 0.1%). The chain links TRBV13 to TRBJ1-2; TRBD1 matches 7 bases. The CDR3 loop spans 17 amino acids. Germline assignment: CDR1 PRHDT and CDR2 FYEKMQ (reference sequence). Germline trimming cut 3 bases from V and 0 bases from J; bases unmatched to any gene: 10. The CDR3 loop reads CASSFMGQGTANYGYTF. CDR3 nucleotide sequence: TGTGCCAGCAGCTTTATGGGTCAGGGGACAGCTAACTATGGCTACACCTTC. Variable domain in full (rest from reference TRBV13 and TRBJ1-2): AAGVIQSPRHLIKEKRETATLKCYPIPRHDTVYWYQQGPGQDPQFLISFYEKMQSDKGSIPDRFSAQQFSDYHSELNMSSLELGDSALYFCASSFMGQGTANYGYTFGSGTRLTVV.